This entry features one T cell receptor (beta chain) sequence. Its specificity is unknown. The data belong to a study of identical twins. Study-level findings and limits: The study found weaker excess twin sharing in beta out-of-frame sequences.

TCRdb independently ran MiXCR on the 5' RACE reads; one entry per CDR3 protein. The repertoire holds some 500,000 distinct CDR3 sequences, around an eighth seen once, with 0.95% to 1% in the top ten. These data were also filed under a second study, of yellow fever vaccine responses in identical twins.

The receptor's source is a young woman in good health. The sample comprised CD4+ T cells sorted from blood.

The CDR3 DNA reads as TGTGCCTGGAGTCCAGGGTCGACTAATGAAAAACTGTTTTTT. Protein sequence: CAWSPGSTNEKLFF. This chain joins TRBV30 and TRBJ1-4, with TRBD1 as a possible D gene (5 bases). Germline V gives CDR1 GTSNPN, CDR2 SVGIG (reference sequence). Trimming pared 2 bases from V and 2 bases from J, leaving 9 bases between. The CDR3 length is 14 residues.